This T cell receptor beta chain was captured in a study of T cell responses to AZD1222 COVID-19 vaccine (dated by TCRdb to about 2021). For the wider study: AZD1222 recipients with second doses at about 4 weeks or about 12 weeks were pooled, because spike-specific TCR depth and breadth did not differ between schedules. A total of just over 230 trial participants underwent TCR sequencing, of whom about 210 received two doses of AZD1222 and about 25 received two doses of the MenACWY control vaccine. Trial participants were enrolled by age into subgroups of 18-55, 56-69 and 70-plus years, and around 150, 28 and 57 TCR-sequenced participants, respectively, were included in these subgroups.

The CDR3, cysteine through phenylalanine, is 15 amino acids long. This entry keeps only the CDR3 DNA: 45 bases, framed from base 1. V is pared back by 9 bases and J by 2 bases, with 17 bases lying between the germline termini. The CDR1 and CDR2 encoded by the germline V gene are SGDLS and YYNGEE. Comments on this clone: Its target antigen remains unknown. Base qualities are not recorded, but no much larger clone differs from it by a single base.

The CDR3 regions of human TCRbeta chains were analyzed by immunosequencing. On the authors' methods: TCRs in the repertoires were compared against a reference library of SARS-CoV-2-specific TCRs that had been generated with the MIRA antigen-specificity platform. Breadth meant the fraction of unique TCRs that were SARS-CoV-2-associated, whereas depth meant the fraction of total T cells that were SARS-CoV-2-associated. Using the MIRA data, each spike-specific TCR was assigned both to the spike region to which the TCR was reactive and to a CD4 or CD8 class. Log10-transformed breadth and depth values were compared by one-way ANOVA with Sidak's multiple comparisons tests. TCRdb took over this immuneACCESS table, retaining in-frame rearrangements with V and J assigned. Such tables are incomplete; in checked studies, under half of the missing clones stem from an unresolved V gene, and the remainder is unexplained. V and J calls plus clone size are reproduced from that table; the DNA served to infer D and trimming. The sample records some 96,000 clones, around nine tenths of which are singletons. The ten largest clones add up to less than 3.5% of the sample.

In light of the paper, this sample's time point label describes: baseline before first vaccination. Vaccinee samples came from UK trials COV001 and COV002, including a single-blind randomized controlled phase 2/3 trial of AZD1222 (ChAdOx1 nCoV-19) in healthy adults. Trial participant PBMC samples were collected at day 0 and day 28 after the second dose for TCRbeta chain sequencing. General findings and caveats noted by the study authors: After two AZD1222 doses, both the breadth and the depth of spike-specific TCRs were significantly higher than at day 0 and than in MenACWY recipients. Participants were mostly white British, with more females than males. The authors suggested clonal diversity may have been underestimated. Nearly half of unique spike-specific TCRs reportedly recognized epitopes outside regions mutated in the B.1.351 and B.1.1.7 variants. The whole spike protein was spanned by vaccine-associated CD4 TCRs, and dominant responses were seen in regions 160-218 and 743-854. In the small 56-69-year group, the increase in depth fell short of significance, most likely because of low power. Conclusions about previously exposed vaccinees are limited, since just five to seven AZD1222 recipients were seropositive for SARS-CoV-2 at baseline. Because no day 14 peak-response samples were available, repertoires were characterized only after the peak T cell response.

The rearrangement combines TRBV9 with TRBJ2-2, with a tentative D gene TRBD2 over 5 matching bases. The TCR comes from an adult in good health. The sample in question was peripheral blood, obtained on day 0 of AZD1222 vaccination. The nucleotide sequence is given as TGTGCCACCTCCCCCGTCCGGGGTAACACCGGGGAGCTGTTTTTT. Translation gives CATSPVRGNTGELFF. Outside the CDR3, residues come from the reference TRBV9 and TRBJ2-2 proteins, so the full variable domain is: DSGVTQTPKHLITATGQRVTLRCSPRSGDLSVYWYQQSLDQGLQFLIQYYNGEERAKGNILERFSAQQFPDLHSELNLSSLELGDSALYFCATSPVRGNTGELFFGEGSRLTVL.